Listed here is a single T cell receptor beta chain. Other DNA sequences in this sample translate to the same CDR3. V was clipped by 9 bases and J by 4 bases; unmatched bases: 10. The germline V gene encodes CDR1 ENHRY and CDR2 SYGVKD. The CDR3 spans 16 residues. Here immunoSEQ multiplex PCR was the method, and the copy in TCRdb shows in-frame clones only, minus some. Of roughly 130,000 clones in the sample, approximately 90% were seen once. This entry comes from a study of control samples from healthy donors and cancer patients. The clonotype comes from a man aged 18 to 35 in good health. The sample comprised blood. The chain joins TRBV10-3 to TRBJ2-6; 9 bases line up with TRBD2. The CDR3 reads CAISLAGGAGANVLTF. The CDR3 DNA is TGTGCCATATCCCTCGCGGGGGGGGCGGGGGCCAACGTCCTGACTTTC.